The 19 T cell receptor beta chains listed next were all sequenced from one sample in a study of cytomegalovirus exposure and HLA in healthy donors. The PCR employed 60 Vbeta primers together with 13 Jbeta primers. Assay: immunoSEQ multiplex PCR; the TCRdb copy retains only in-frame clones and omits some. The sample holds about 120,000 clones; around 76% are singletons and the top ten take 30%. The sample was PBMCs. The receptors originated from a man in his 60s in good health and CMV-seropositive.

This clone was detected only once. The J gene is TRBJ2-7, the V gene TRBV30, with 8 bases fitting TRBD1. The germline V gene has CDR1 GTSNPN and CDR2 SVGIG (reference sequence). The CDR3 has 12 residues. V lost 4 bases and J lost 6; bases outside the gene matches: 5. The CDR3 DNA is TGTGCCTGGAACAGGGGGACATCCGAGCAGTACTTC. Its translation is CAWNRGTSEQYF.

This chain joins TRBV18 and TRBJ2-7, with TRBD1 matching over 8 bases. CDR3 length equals 13 residues. The junction had 6 bases not matched to a gene; V was cut back by 6 bases and J by 5 bases. Germline lookup yields CDR1 KGHSH and CDR2 LQKENI. This chain's CDR3 is CASSPQGADEQYF. Written as DNA, the CDR3 is TGTGCCAGCTCTCCCCAGGGGGCTGACGAGCAGTACTTC.

J is TRBJ1-1 and V is TRBV9; possible D gene TRBD1, 6 bases. The CDR3 covers 14 residues. Looked up from germline, CDR1 is SGDLS and CDR2 is YYNGEE. V was clipped by 1 base and J by 5 bases, with 12 bases between them. The CDR3: CASSVSGGRTEAFF. CDR3 sequence (DNA): TGTGCCAGCAGCGTATCTGGGGGCCGAACTGAAGCTTTCTTT.

V usage is TRBV27 and J usage is TRBJ1-1; D gene ambiguous. V dropped 5 bases and J dropped 5 bases, with 15 bases sitting between them. The germline CDR1 and CDR2 sequences are MNHEY and SMNVEV (reference sequence). This CDR3 region has 14 residues. The CDR3 is CASSLREVGTEAFF. CDR3 coding DNA: TGTGCCAGCAGTCTACGGGAGGTGGGTACTGAAGCTTTCTTT.

The chain employs TRBV5-1 and TRBJ2-7; weak D call: TRBD2 (6 bases). Looked up from germline, CDR1 is SGHRS and CDR2 is YFSETQ. There are 15 residues in the CDR3. The ends were cut back, 0 bases at V and 7 bases at J, with 17 bases in the middle. The CDR3 spells CASSLGASASGEQYF. The CDR3 nucleotides are TGCGCCAGCAGCTTGGGGGCTAGCGCCTCGGGGGAGCAGTACTTC.

The chain couples TRBV5-5 to TRBJ2-1, with TRBD2 identical over 13 bases. The CDR3 totals 16 residues. Unmatched junction bases numbered 10, after V lost 4 bases and J lost 9 bases. Germline V lookup: CDR1 SGHKS, CDR2 YYEKEE (reference sequence). CDR3 in amino acids: CASSTALAGGPSEQFF. The CDR3 DNA reads as TGTGCCAGCAGCACCGCACTAGCGGGAGGGCCTAGTGAGCAGTTCTTC.

The V and J genes are TRBV2 and TRBJ1-5; no firm D call. Germline V CDR1 and CDR2: SNHLY, FYNNEI. The V end lost 1 base, the J end lost 3 bases, and 10 bases lay between the germline ends. CDR3 size: 15 residues. The CDR3 DNA follows: TGTGCCAGCAGTGAAGGTAACGGGATCAATCAGCCCCAGCATTTT. Residues: CASSEGNGINQPQHF.

The rearrangement joins TRBV7-9 to TRBJ2-7; no clear D. V was shortened by 2 bases and J by 2 bases, with 10 bases between the two germline ends. Germline assignment: CDR1 SEHNR and CDR2 FQNEAQ (reference sequence). The CDR3 length is 14 residues. The CDR3 DNA is TGTGCCAGCAGCTTACTCTATGGTCCCTACGAGCAGTACTTC. Its protein is CASSLLYGPYEQYF.

In its sample, this clone was seen once. The chain uses TRBV25-1 and TRBJ2-5; 7 bases are shared with TRBD1. Germline V gives CDR1 MGHDK, CDR2 SYGVNS. This CDR3 region has 16 residues. The junction had 7 bases not matched to a gene; V was cut back by 1 base and J by 2 bases. Written as DNA, the CDR3 is TGTGCCAGCAGTGAATTTTTACAGGGGCGGCAAGAGACCCAGTACTTC. This translates into CASSEFLQGRQETQYF.

This clone was seen just once. The chain recombines TRBV21-1 with TRBJ1-1. TRBV21-1 is listed as a pseudogene. The CDR3 is made up of 11 amino acids. CDR3 region: CARGFGGRAFF. The CDR3 DNA reads as TGTGCCAGAGGGTTCGGGGGGCGAGCTTTCTTT.

V is TRBV30 and J is TRBJ1-2, with 7 bases that match TRBD1. The germline gives CDR1 GTSNPN, CDR2 SVGIG (reference sequence). J gave up 2 bases and V 4 bases, and 7 bases lay outside the gene matches. The CDR3 sequence is 14 residues long. The DNA of the CDR3 is TGTGCCTGGAATCGCAGGGACAGAAACTATGGCTACACCTTC. It specifies CAWNRRDRNYGYTF.

Only a few counts were recorded for this clone. J is TRBJ2-5 and V is TRBV29-1, with 7 positions matching TRBD1. This CDR3 has 12 residues. Germline V gene data show CDR1 as SQVTM and CDR2 as ANQGSEA. V shed 6 bases and J 4 bases; nucleotides not matched to a gene: 5. The CDR3 region is CSVHSGGETQYF. DNA for the CDR3: TGCAGCGTACACTCAGGGGGAGAGACCCAGTACTTC.

This clone has only a few counts. The same CDR3 is also encoded by other DNA sequences in this sample. The chain carries TRBV7-8 and TRBJ2-7; D is possibly TRBD1 (6 bases). Trimming left V 4 bases short and J 1 base short, with 11 bases between. The germline V gene encodes CDR1 SGHVS and CDR2 FQNEAQ. CDR3 length equals 14 residues. The CDR3 DNA follows: TGTGCCAGCAGCTCTTACAGGGAATCCTACGAGCAGTACTTC. It translates to CASSSYRESYEQYF.

The chain couples TRBV11-3 to TRBJ2-2; no reliable D call. V was pared by 6 bases and J by 4 bases, with 12 bases between. This CDR3 spans 14 amino acids. The germline V gene has CDR1 SGHNT and CDR2 YENEEA. The CDR3 nucleotides are TGTGCCAGCAGTCCGAGGTCGAGCACCGGGGAGCTGTTTTTT. Translated: CASSPRSSTGELFF.

J is TRBJ1-3 and V is TRBV7-9; D ambiguous. In germline, CDR1 is SEHNR, CDR2 FQNEAQ (reference sequence). The CDR3 loop spans 13 amino acids. Trimming left V 2 bases short and J 2 bases short, with 4 bases between. The CDR3 protein is CASSLITGNTIYF. DNA for the CDR3: TGTGCCAGCAGCTTAATCACTGGAAACACCATATATTTT.

This chain uses TRBV7-8 with TRBJ1-2, with D possibly matching TRBD1 (6 bases). V was cut by 1 base and J by 3 bases, with 12 bases left in between. The CDR3 consists of 15 residues. In germline, CDR1 is SGHVS, CDR2 FQNEAQ. The CDR3 loop reads CASSLDRTAYYGYTF. The CDR3 coding sequence is TGTGCCAGCAGCTTAGACCGGACAGCTTACTATGGCTACACCTTC.

The chain recombines TRBV9 with TRBJ1-2; 8 bases agree with TRBD1. The V gene's germline CDR1 is SGDLS and CDR2 YYNGEE. Unmatched junction bases numbered 5, after V lost 3 bases and J lost 7 bases. CDR3 length: 13 residues. The CDR3 loop reads CASSEAGGGGYTF. Written as DNA, the CDR3 is TGTGCCAGCAGCGAGGCAGGGGGCGGTGGCTACACCTTC.

This clone was counted once. This sequence joins TRBV29-1 and TRBJ2-2; 8 nucleotides align to TRBD1. This CDR3 is 15 amino acids long. The trim removed 4 bases at V and 2 bases at J, leaving 6 bases unmatched. CDR1 is SQVTM, CDR2 ANQGSEA, per germline. The CDR3 DNA sequence: TGCAGCGTTGTGGGGGACAGGTCTAACACCGGGGAGCTGTTTTTT. It specifies CSVVGDRSNTGELFF.

Notes on this clone: Within the sample, other DNA sequences also encode this same CDR3. The chain links TRBV11-2 to TRBJ2-5; 9 bases line up with TRBD1. V gave up 5 bases and J gave up 5 bases; unmatched junction bases: 6. Germline V lookup: CDR1 SGHAT, CDR2 FQNNGV. The length of the CDR3 is 14 residues. This CDR3 is CASSLTGGEETQYF. CDR3 bases: TGTGCCAGCAGCCTCACAGGGGGCGAGGAGACCCAGTACTTC.